This T cell receptor (beta chain) was captured in a study of neurological immune-mediated disorders. PBMCs numbering 2 million and stored at -80 C yielded the unsorted libraries. Each TCR transcript was tagged with a 10-nucleotide random UMI during 5'RACE. Over 190 million TCR-beta sequences from 15-18 subjects came out of each sequencing run. One entry per CDR3 protein, called by TCRdb with MiXCR from the 5' RACE reads. Of some 70,000 distinct CDR3 sequences in the sample, 3% to 4% are singletons; the top ten hold about 4%. This clonotype was counted many times. V lost 1 base to trimming and J lost 5 bases; unmatched junction nucleotides: 6. The CDR3 covers 14 residues. CDR1 is SGHRS and CDR2 is YFSETQ in the germline V gene.

The receptor comes from a middle-aged man with multiple sclerosis. The V call is TRBV5-1, the J call TRBJ2-7; 7 nucleotides line up with TRBD2. Sequencing input: PBMCs. The CDR3 loop is CASSLQSGVNEQYF. CDR3 nucleotides: TGCGCCAGCAGCTTGCAAAGCGGGGTAAACGAGCAGTACTTC.